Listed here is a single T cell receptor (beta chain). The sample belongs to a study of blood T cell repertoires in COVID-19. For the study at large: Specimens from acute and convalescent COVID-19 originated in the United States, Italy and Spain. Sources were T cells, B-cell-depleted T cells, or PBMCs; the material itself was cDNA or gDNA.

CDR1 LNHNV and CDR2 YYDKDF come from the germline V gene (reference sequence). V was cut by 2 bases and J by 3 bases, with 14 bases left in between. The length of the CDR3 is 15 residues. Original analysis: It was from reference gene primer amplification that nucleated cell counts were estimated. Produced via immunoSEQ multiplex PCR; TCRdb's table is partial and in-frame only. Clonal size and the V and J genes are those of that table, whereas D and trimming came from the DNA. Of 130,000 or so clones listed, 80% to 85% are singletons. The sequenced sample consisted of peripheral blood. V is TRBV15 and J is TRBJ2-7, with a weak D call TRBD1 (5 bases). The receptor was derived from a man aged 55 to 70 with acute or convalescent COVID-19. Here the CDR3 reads CATSRSQGRGYEQYF. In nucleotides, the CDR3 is TGTGCCACCAGCAGATCCCAGGGTAGGGGCTACGAGCAGTACTTC. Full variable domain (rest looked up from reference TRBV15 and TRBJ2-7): DAMVIQNPRYQVTQFGKPVTLSCSQTLNHNVMYWYQQKSSQAPKLLFHYYDKDFNNEADTPDNFQSRRPNTSFCFLDIRSPGLGDTAMYLCATSRSQGRGYEQYFGPGTRLTVT.